This is a list of T cell receptor beta chains from one sample in a study of PD-L1 blockade in urothelial cancer. TCRdb's table, derived via immunoSEQ multiplex PCR, lists solely in-frame clones and lacks some. The sample has around 130,000 clones; 84% are singletons. The sequenced sample was PBMCs, obtained around atezolizumab (anti-PD-L1) treatment. The source of these receptors is a man aged 45-65 years with urothelial cancer. CDR3s include the opening cysteine and the closing phenylalanine or tryptophan. The D gene is left open where the match is weak. Not all rows give a size; the values are once, few, many and, for expanded clones, a class.

j_call | d_call | clone_size | v_call | cdr3_nt | cdr3_aa
TRBJ2-7 | NA | NA | TRBV5-4 | TGTGCCAGCAGCCCGAAACAGGGAATGGGGACCTACGAGCAGTACTTC | CASSPKQGMGTYEQYF
TRBJ2-5 | TRBD1 | NA | TRBV6-1 | TGTGCCAGCAGTATTAGACAGGGGTTGGGAGAGACCCAGTACTTC | CASSIRQGLGETQYF
TRBJ1-6 | NA | NA | TRBV5-1 | TGCGCCAGCAGAAGTACGGGGGGGCTGCAGTCACCCCTCCACTTT | CASRSTGGLQSPLHF
TRBJ2-7 | TRBD2 | NA | TRBV2 | TGTGCCAGCAGGATGATACTAGCGGGAGTAAACGAGCAGTACTTC | CASRMILAGVNEQYF
TRBJ2-7 | NA | NA | TRBV7-8 | TGTGCCAGCAGCCTCAGCTCCTACGAGCAGTACTTC | CASSLSSYEQYF
TRBJ2-1 | TRBD2 | NA | TRBV28 | TGTGCCAGCAATGGCGGGAGGGGGAATGAGCAGTTCTTC | CASNGGRGNEQFF
TRBJ2-3 | TRBD2 | NA | TRBV5-4 | TGTGCCGGGGGGAGGCGGGAGGTTGGAGATACGCAGTATTTT | CAGGRREVGDTQYF
TRBJ1-4 | TRBD1 | NA | TRBV10-3 | TGTGCCATCAGCCAAGGGGGCGCCCAGGAAAAACTGTTTTTT | CAISQGGAQEKLFF
TRBJ2-5 | TRBD2 | once | TRBV30 | TGTGCCTGGAGTGCCGGGGGGACCCAAGAGACCCAGTACTTC | CAWSAGGTQETQYF
TRBJ2-5 | TRBD1 | NA | TRBV30 | TGTGCCTGGAGCAGGACAGGGGGCTTAGGTCAACGAGAGACCCAGTACTTC | CAWSRTGGLGQRETQYF
TRBJ1-1 | NA | once | TRBV7-9 | TGTGCCAGCAGCTTATCCACATTGAACACTGAAGCTTTCTTT | CASSLSTLNTEAFF
TRBJ2-7 | NA | NA | TRBV6-6 | TGTGCCAGCAGTAGGGACACCGAGCAGTACTTC | CASSRDTEQYF
TRBJ2-7 | NA | NA | TRBV2 | TGTGCCAGCGTTGGTAGTCCAGTTAGCTCGGGCTTC | CASVGSPVSSGF
TRBJ2-1 | TRBD1 | NA | TRBV4-1 | TGCGCCAGCAGCCAATCAAACCGGGACAGGGGGGATAATGAGCAGTTCTTC | CASSQSNRDRGDNEQFF
TRBJ1-1 | NA | NA | TRBV6-6 | TGTGCCAGCAGTTACTTGGAGGGCACTGAAGCTTTCTTT | CASSYLEGTEAFF
TRBJ1-1 | TRBD1 | NA | TRBV10-3 | TGTGCCATCAGTCGACAGGGTAGCGCTGAAGCTTTCTTT | CAISRQGSAEAFF
TRBJ2-3 | NA | NA | TRBV7-3 | TGTGCCAGCAGCTTATGGGGGCTGGGCACAGATACGCAGTATTTT | CASSLWGLGTDTQYF
TRBJ2-6 | NA | once | TRBV5-1 | TGCGCCAGCAGCAAAGACAGGCCTGGGGCCAACGTCCTGACTTTC | CASSKDRPGANVLTF
TRBJ1-1 | NA | NA | TRBV5-6 | TGTGCCAGCAGCTTGGGCAGGCACACTGAAGCTTTCTTT | CASSLGRHTEAFF
TRBJ1-6 | TRBD1 | NA | TRBV7-9 | TGTGCCAGCAGCTTAACAAGACCGGGACAGGGTGATAATTCACCCCTCCACTTT | CASSLTRPGQGDNSPLHF
TRBJ2-7 | TRBD2 | once | TRBV6-6 | TGTGCCAGCAGTTACCTAGCGGGAGGTAGTGGCGAGCAGTACTTC | CASSYLAGGSGEQYF
TRBJ2-3 | TRBD2 | NA | TRBV28 | TGTGCCAGCATTGGGGGAGGGCCAGATACGCAGTATTTT | CASIGGGPDTQYF
TRBJ1-6 | NA | NA | TRBV6-1 | TGTGCCAGCAGGCGCGATTCACCCCTCCACTTT | CASRRDSPLHF
TRBJ2-7 | TRBD1 | NA | TRBV28 | TGTGCCAGCAGTACCGGGACAGGGTTCTACGAGCAGTACTTC | CASSTGTGFYEQYF
TRBJ1-5 | NA | NA | TRBV6-1 | TGTGCCAGCAGCGCCCCAGCAGGGGGCAATCAGCCCCAGCATTTT | CASSAPAGGNQPQHF
TRBJ1-5 | NA | NA | TRBV28 | TGTGCCAGCCGCAGACAGCGCAATCAGCCCCAGCATTTT | CASRRQRNQPQHF
TRBJ2-2 | TRBD2 | NA | TRBV15 | TGTGCCACCAGCAATAGCGGGAGGTTCACCGGGGAGCTGTTTTTT | CATSNSGRFTGELFF
TRBJ2-7 | NA | NA | TRBV30 | TGTGCCTGGAGTGTACAAAGGGCAGGGAAGGGCTACGAGCAGTACTTC | CAWSVQRAGKGYEQYF
TRBJ2-7 | TRBD2 | few | TRBV7-9 | TGTGCCAGCAGCTTAAGCGGAGCGGGGGGCGCTTCCTACGAGCAGTACTTC | CASSLSGAGGASYEQYF
TRBJ2-1 | TRBD1 | NA | TRBV25-1 | TGTGCCAGCAGGGACAGGAATGAGCAGTTCTTC | CASRDRNEQFF
TRBJ2-3 | TRBD2 | once | TRBV28 | TGTGCCAGCACCAACCCTCGAATGGGAGGGCCCAGAGATACGCAGTATTTT | CASTNPRMGGPRDTQYF
TRBJ2-3 | TRBD2 | NA | TRBV18 | TGTGCCAGCTCACCCCTAGCGGGAGTAGATACGCAGTATTTT | CASSPLAGVDTQYF
TRBJ1-3 | TRBD1 | NA | TRBV9 | TGTGCCAGCAGCGACCAGGGGGCACACTCTGGAAACACCATATATTTT | CASSDQGAHSGNTIYF
TRBJ2-1 | NA | NA | TRBV11-2 | TGTGCCAGCAGTCTGGCAGGGTTTGGGTCGAATGAGCAGTTCTTC | CASSLAGFGSNEQFF
TRBJ2-3 | NA | NA | TRBV7-2 | TGTGCCAGCAGCTTGACTAAAGATAAGCAGTATTTT | CASSLTKDKQYF
TRBJ1-3 | NA | NA | TRBV28 | TGTGCCAGCAGTCCATTGGACGGACTCTCTGGAAACACCATATATTTT | CASSPLDGLSGNTIYF
TRBJ1-6 | TRBD1 | NA | TRBV5-1 | TGCGCCAGCAGCCCCCGACAGGGGACGGATTCACCCCTCCACTTT | CASSPRQGTDSPLHF
TRBJ2-7 | TRBD2 | NA | TRBV2 | TGTGCCAGCTGTGAACTAGCGGGAGGGGAGCAGTACTTC | CASCELAGGEQYF
TRBJ1-4 | NA | NA | TRBV28 | TGTGCCACTACAACTAATGAAAAACTGTTTTTT | CATTTNEKLFF
TRBJ2-1 | NA | once | TRBV7-9 | TGTGCCAGCAGGCCACAGAGCGGCGGGTTCAATGAGCAGTTCTTC | CASRPQSGGFNEQFF
TRBJ2-3 | TRBD1 | NA | TRBV5-6 | TGTGCCAGCAGCTCAGTGGGAGGACAGGGGACAGATACGCAGTATTTT | CASSSVGGQGTDTQYF
TRBJ2-3 | NA | NA | TRBV6-1 | TGTGCCAGCAAGGTTCGGCGGGCCAGCACAGATACGCAGTATTTT | CASKVRRASTDTQYF
TRBJ2-1 | NA | NA | TRBV21-1 | TGTGCCAGCAGCAATTTGAGGGGACTAGCGGGGTACAATGAGCAGTTCTTC | CASSNLRGLAGYNEQFF
TRBJ2-7 | TRBD1 | NA | TRBV5-1 | TGCGCCAGCAAGAAGGACAGGGCCCACGAGCAGTACTTC | CASKKDRAHEQYF
TRBJ2-2 | TRBD1 | NA | TRBV19 | TGTGCCAGTAGTACAGGGACAGGGCGGGGCACCGGGGAGCTGTTTTTT | CASSTGTGRGTGELFF
TRBJ2-7 | NA | NA | TRBV23-1 | TGCGCCAGCAGTCAAGGGACTCACTACGAGCAGTACTTC | CASSQGTHYEQYF
TRBJ2-1 | TRBD2 | NA | TRBV9 | TGTGCCAGCAGCTCAGCGGGGGGACAGACAGGTTCGGGAAGCTCCTACAATGAGCAGTTCTTC | CASSSAGGQTGSGSSYNEQFF